The 2 T cell receptor beta chains below were found in one sample sequenced in a study of PD-1 blockade in classical Hodgkin lymphoma. Clones were read by immunoSEQ multiplex PCR, and TCRdb kept only the in-frame ones, dropping some. The sample has 20,000 to 25,000 clones, roughly three quarters seen once; the top ten hold approximately 3.3%. Brentuximab vedotin exposure varied, and every patient relapsed after autologous stem cell transplantation. Sequencing used peripheral blood mononuclear cells (PBMCs), obtained at baseline. The receptors shown here come from a human donor with classical Hodgkin lymphoma.

Within the sample, this clone is medium-sized. This sequence joins TRBV11-3 and TRBJ2-7; D is unresolved. The V gene's germline CDR1 is SGHNT and CDR2 YENEEA. Trimming stripped 4 bases from V and 5 bases from J, with 9 bases between. This CDR3 has 12 residues. The CDR3 bases are TGTGCCAGCAGCTCCTCCCGGGACGAGCAGTACTTC. Protein sequence: CASSSSRDEQYF.

The chain is built from TRBV18 and TRBJ1-2; 10 positions agree with TRBD1. Germline lookup yields CDR1 KGHSH and CDR2 LQKENI. The CDR3 runs 18 residues. The ends lost 2 bases at V and 3 bases at J; junction bases unmatched: 12. Here the CDR3 reads CASSPVPGQGLQDYGYTF. The CDR3 DNA sequence: TGTGCCAGCTCACCAGTCCCGGGACAGGGGTTACAGGACTATGGCTACACCTTC.